The 2 T cell receptor beta chains below all came from one sample that was sequenced in a study of identical twins. TCRdb used MiXCR to reprocess the 5' RACE reads, holding one entry per CDR3 protein. The sample records around 510,000 distinct CDR3 sequences, roughly an eighth being singletons. This sample also appeared in a second study, on yellow fever vaccine responses in identical twins.

The sequenced sample was CD4+ T cells sorted from blood. Receptors originate from a woman in her late teens or twenties in good health.

This clonotype was seen more than once but under ten times. The chain combines TRBV5-1 with TRBJ1-4; 8 bases match TRBD1. The CDR3 totals 16 residues. V was pared by 0 bases and J by 3 bases, with 4 bases of the junction left unmatched. Germline CDR1 SGHRS, CDR2 YFSETQ. In DNA, the CDR3 is TGCGCCAGCAGCTTGGCCCCGACAGGGGCTAATGAAAAACTGTTTTTT. It translates to CASSLAPTGANEKLFF.

The V and J genes are TRBV27 and TRBJ2-1; 7 positions agree with TRBD2. Germline loops: CDR1 MNHEY, CDR2 SMNVEV (reference sequence). This CDR3 is built from 13 residues. J lost 10 bases, V lost 9 bases, and 12 bases had no gene match. As DNA, the CDR3 is TGTGCCAGTGGGGCTAGCGGACGGGGGGAGCAGTTCTTC. It yields the protein CASGASGRGEQFF.